The 28 T cell receptor beta chains given below trace back to one sample, sequenced in a study of a mutant IDH1 vaccine in newly diagnosed glioma. The assay was immunoSEQ multiplex PCR, and TCRdb's table has in-frame clones only and misses some. The sample records some 50,000 clones, less than 65% being singletons. Specified time point: week 47, end of study. Vaccine doses each comprised 300 ug of mutant IDH1 20-mer peptide, with topical imiquimod. Their specific antigens are unknown. Sample: peripheral blood mononuclear cells (PBMCs), taken from a glioma patient whose treatment included an IDH1 peptide vaccine. These receptors came from a man aged 35-49 years with glioma. Some clones in this sample may be carry-over from other donors' samples.

This chain connects TRBV11-2 to TRBJ1-2; D unresolved. The V gene lost 2 bases and the J gene lost 5 bases, with 12 bases spanning the gap. The germline V gene has CDR1 SGHAT and CDR2 FQNNGV. The CDR3 loop spans 14 amino acids. DNA for the CDR3: TGTGCCAGCAGCTTATCTCGACCGGAATATGGCTACACCTTC. It specifies CASSLSRPEYGYTF. Together with reference TRBV11-2 and TRBJ1-2, the CDR3 gives the full variable domain: EAGVAQSPRYKIIEKRQSVAFWCNPISGHATLYWYQQILGQGPKLLIQFQNNGVVDDSQLPKDRFSAERLKGVDSTLKIQPAKLEDSAVYLCASSLSRPEYGYTFGSGTRLTVV.

The chain combines TRBV2 with TRBJ2-3; the D call may be TRBD1 or TRBD2 (5 bases each). CDR3 length equals 15 residues. Trimming shortened V by 6 bases and J by 2 bases, and 15 bases separated the two germline ends. Germline V gives CDR1 SNHLY, CDR2 FYNNEI. As DNA, the CDR3 is TGTGCCAGCAGAACGAGCGAGGGGCTCACAGATACGCAGTATTTT. It codes for CASRTSEGLTDTQYF.

The rearrangement uses TRBV5-4 and TRBJ2-2, with 9 bases lining up with TRBD1. Per the germline V gene, CDR1 is SGHNT and CDR2 is YYREEE (reference sequence). The CDR3 spans 17 residues. Trimming at V came to 0 bases and at J to 6 bases, leaving 9 bases not matched to a gene. The CDR3 loop is CASSLEPGQGFAGELFF. CDR3 DNA: TGTGCCAGCAGCTTGGAACCGGGACAGGGTTTCGCCGGGGAGCTGTTTTTT. The whole variable domain, filled in from reference TRBV5-4 and TRBJ2-2, reads ETGVTQSPTHLIKTRGQQVTLRCSSQSGHNTVSWYQQALGQGPQFIFQYYREEENGRGNFPPRFSGLQFPNYSSELNVNALELDDSALYLCASSLEPGQGFAGELFFGEGSRLTVL.

This clone has ten or more counts. The chain uses TRBV4-1 and TRBJ1-2; 7 bases map to TRBD1. Germline CDR1 MGHRA, CDR2 YSYEKL. The CDR3 runs 15 residues. The V gene end was trimmed by 5 bases and the J gene end by 1 base; junction bases not matched to a gene: 7. DNA of the CDR3: TGCGCCAGCAGCTCCCCGACAGGGAGTAACTATGGCTACACCTTC. As protein: CASSSPTGSNYGYTF.

This clone was detected only a few times. The genes are TRBV19 and TRBJ1-4; unclear D gene. The CDR3 is made up of 16 amino acids. Germline CDR1 reads LNHDA; CDR2 reads SQIVND (reference sequence). V was pared by 5 bases and J by 5 bases, with 18 bases between. CDR3 nucleotide sequence: TGTGCCAGTAGTCCTAGAAGACTGAGTGCAAATGAAAAACTGTTTTTT. Translating it yields CASSPRRLSANEKLFF. Full variable domain (missing parts from reference TRBV19 and TRBJ1-4): DGGITQSPKYLFRKEGQNVTLSCEQNLNHDAMYWYRQDPGQGLRLIYYSQIVNDFQKGDIAEGYSVSREKKESFPLTVTSAQKNPTAFYLCASSPRRLSANEKLFFGSGTQLSVL.

In this sample, this clone turned up a few times. J is TRBJ1-2 and V is TRBV2; D unclear. CDR1 is SNHLY, CDR2 FYNNEI, per germline. V lost 3 bases to trimming and J lost 4 bases, with 3 bases between them. CDR3 size: 11 residues. CDR3 DNA: TGTGCCAGCAGTGAGGGCTATGGCTACACCTTC. Encoded protein: CASSEGYGYTF.

The chain carries TRBV2 and TRBJ2-7; 12 nucleotides agree with TRBD1. Trimming at V came to 6 bases and at J to 6 bases, leaving 6 bases not matched to a gene. The CDR3 loop spans 14 amino acids. The germline V gene has CDR1 SNHLY and CDR2 FYNNEI. CDR3 sequence reads: CASRYGTGGSEQYF. The CDR3, as DNA: TGTGCCAGCAGATACGGGACAGGGGGCTCCGAGCAGTACTTC.

This clone was counted only a few times. The chain employs TRBV5-6 and TRBJ1-1; 8 bases map to TRBD1. J was trimmed by 1 base and V by 4 bases; bases with no gene match: 12. Germline CDR1 SGHDT, CDR2 YYEEEE. The CDR3 extends over 17 amino acids. CDR3 sequence reads: CASSLDRVSRGNTEAFF. The CDR3 coding sequence is TGTGCCAGCAGCCTGGACAGGGTATCGCGGGGGAACACTGAAGCTTTCTTT.

This clone showed up just a few times. The junction departs from germline at one end; a sequencing error may be responsible. DNA of the CDR3: TGTGCCAGCACCTTAGACAGGGTCGCCGAGCAGTACTTC. Its translation: CASTLDRVAEQYF. The chain couples TRBV7-8 to TRBJ2-7; the match to TRBD1 covers 7 bases. The V gene's germline CDR1 is SGHVS and CDR2 FQNEAQ. This CDR3 is 13 amino acids long.

This clone was observed a single time. The rearrangement uses TRBV10-3 and TRBJ2-7, with 13 bases aligning to TRBD2. In germline, CDR1 is ENHRY, CDR2 SYGVKD. After removal of 2 bases from V and 7 bases from J, the junction contained 5 bases not matched to a gene. The CDR3 covers 15 residues. CDR3 protein: CAISETSGGAGEQYF. The CDR3 DNA is TGTGCCATCAGTGAGACTAGCGGGGGGGCGGGGGAGCAGTACTTC.

V is TRBV2 and J is TRBJ2-3, with 10 bases fitting TRBD2. J was trimmed by 6 bases and V by 2 bases; bases with no gene match: 5. The CDR3 spans 15 residues. The germline V gene encodes CDR1 SNHLY and CDR2 FYNNEI. The CDR3 is CASSELAGVVDTQYF. The CDR3 DNA sequence: TGTGCCAGCAGTGAACTAGCGGGGGTTGTCGATACGCAGTATTTT.

This clone showed up just a few times. This chain connects TRBV7-9 to TRBJ1-2; D possibly corresponds to TRBD1 (5 bases). This CDR3 contains 13 residues. Trimming left V 5 bases short and J 10 bases short, with 17 bases between. Germline lookup yields CDR1 SEHNR and CDR2 FQNEAQ (reference sequence). As DNA, the CDR3 is TGTGCCAGCAGCCGAGGGACCATTACCGCCTACACCTTC. It yields the protein CASSRGTITAYTF.

The J gene is TRBJ1-1, the V gene TRBV19, with 10 bases fitting TRBD1. With V trimmed by 5 bases and J by 4 bases, 4 bases remained unmatched. This CDR3 contains 14 residues. Germline assignment: CDR1 LNHDA and CDR2 SQIVND (reference sequence). CDR3 amino acids: CASSHGTGATEAFF. DNA of the CDR3: TGTGCCAGTAGTCATGGGACAGGGGCCACTGAAGCTTTCTTT.

V usage is TRBV11-2 and J usage is TRBJ2-3; unclear D gene. V lost 1 base to trimming and J lost 4 bases, with 6 bases between them. The CDR3 sequence is 13 residues long. Germline lookup yields CDR1 SGHAT and CDR2 FQNNGV. The CDR3 DNA sequence: TGTGCCAGCAGCTTAGGTAGTCCAGATACGCAGTATTTT. It encodes CASSLGSPDTQYF.

This clone was counted only a few times. The chain carries TRBV6-1 and TRBJ1-4; D may be TRBD1 (5 bases). The CDR3 consists of 15 residues. Germline loops: CDR1 MNHNS, CDR2 SASEGT. V was pared by 5 bases and J by 0 bases, with 10 bases between. CDR3 in DNA: TGTGCCAGCAGTCCGCTAGGGGCAACTAATGAAAAACTGTTTTTT. The encoded protein is CASSPLGATNEKLFF.

This clone has only a few counts. The chain employs TRBV6-5 and TRBJ2-7, with 10 positions matching TRBD1. The CDR3 length is 14 residues. After removal of 8 bases from V and 2 bases from J, the junction contained 6 bases not matched to a gene. From germline, CDR1 is MNHEY and CDR2 SVGAGI. CDR3 DNA sequence: TGTGCCAGCGCCCCGGGACAGGGGACCTACGAGCAGTACTTC. Its protein product is CASAPGQGTYEQYF.

This clone was seen a single time. This chain uses TRBV6-5 with TRBJ2-4; TRBD2 aligns across 9 bases. Germline loops: CDR1 MNHEY, CDR2 SVGAGI. This CDR3 contains 15 residues. V lost 2 bases to trimming and J lost 4 bases; unmatched junction nucleotides: 3. The CDR3 sequence: CASSYGSGGKNIQYF. The CDR3 bases are TGTGCCAGCAGTTACGGAAGCGGGGGGAAAAACATTCAGTACTTC.

J is TRBJ1-6 and V is TRBV19; 10 nucleotides agree with TRBD1. Germline trimming cut 5 bases from V and 7 bases from J; bases unmatched to any gene: 5. Germline CDR1 is LNHDA and CDR2 is SQIVND (reference sequence). The CDR3 totals 15 residues. The CDR3 region has the DNA TGTGCCAGTAGTCCCCCGACAGGGGGCAATTCACCCCTCCACTTT. It yields the protein CASSPPTGGNSPLHF.

The J gene is TRBJ2-3, the V gene TRBV11-2, with TRBD1 matching over 9 bases. This CDR3 has 15 residues. CDR1 SGHAT and CDR2 FQNNGV come from the germline V gene. Trimming at V came to 5 bases and at J to 4 bases, leaving 7 bases not matched to a gene. The CDR3 region has the DNA TGTGCCAGCAGCCCAAGACAGGGGGTGGCAGATACGCAGTATTTT. It encodes CASSPRQGVADTQYF.

The CDR3 nucleotides read TGTGCCAGCAGCTTATCTTCAGGGGTCAATCAGCCCCAGCATTTT. Amino acids: CASSLSSGVNQPQHF. The chain uses TRBV7-6 and TRBJ1-5; tentative D call: TRBD1 (6 bases). CDR3 size: 15 residues. Trimming removed 2 bases from V and 3 bases from J, with 11 bases in between. Germline loops: CDR1 SGHVS, CDR2 FNYEAQ. The whole variable domain, remainder taken from reference TRBV7-6 and TRBJ1-5, is GAGVSQSPRYKVTKRGQDVALRCDPISGHVSLYWYRQALGQGPEFLTYFNYEAQQDKSGLPNDRFSAERPEGSISTLTIQRTEQRDSAMYRCASSLSSGVNQPQHFGDGTRLSIL.

This clone was observed a few times. The chain recombines TRBV5-1 with TRBJ1-4; D is unresolved. The CDR3 covers 14 residues. CDR1 SGHRS and CDR2 YFSETQ come from the germline V gene. V was trimmed by 2 bases and J by 6 bases, leaving 11 bases between them. The CDR3 DNA is TGCGCCAGCAGCTTTTCTGGGATCGATGAAAAACTGTTTTTT. This sequence encodes CASSFSGIDEKLFF. Full variable domain (rest looked up from reference TRBV5-1 and TRBJ1-4): KAGVTQTPRYLIKTRGQQVTLSCSPISGHRSVSWYQQTPGQGLQFLFEYFSETQRNKGNFPGRFSGRQFSNSRSEMNVSTLELGDSALYLCASSFSGIDEKLFFGSGTQLSVL.

This clone was seen a few times. This chain connects TRBV29-1 to TRBJ2-7; 9 nucleotides match TRBD1. The CDR3 covers 11 residues. V lost 6 bases and J lost 6; bases outside the gene matches: 3. Germline lookup yields CDR1 SQVTM and CDR2 ANQGSEA. The CDR3 DNA reads TGCAGCGTCGGGACAGGGACCGAGCAGTACTTC. Translated, it gives CSVGTGTEQYF.

The chain employs TRBV19 and TRBJ1-1, with a weak D call TRBD1 (5 bases). CDR1 is LNHDA and CDR2 is SQIVND in the germline V gene (reference sequence). This CDR3 is built from 15 residues. Between the trimmed V and J ends, which lost 6 bases and 2 bases, there was a span of 16 bases. This CDR3 is CASRPRGRVNTEAFF. In DNA, the CDR3 is TGTGCCAGTAGGCCCCGGGGCAGGGTAAACACTGAAGCTTTCTTT. Looking up the rest from reference TRBV19 and TRBJ1-1 gives the full variable domain: DGGITQSPKYLFRKEGQNVTLSCEQNLNHDAMYWYRQDPGQGLRLIYYSQIVNDFQKGDIAEGYSVSREKKESFPLTVTSAQKNPTAFYLCASRPRGRVNTEAFFGQGTRLTVV.

CDR3 in amino acids: CASSLGRNPHGYTF. CDR3 sequence (DNA): TGTGCCAGCAGCTTGGGGAGGAACCCCCATGGCTACACCTTC. The rearrangement links TRBV5-6 to TRBJ1-2; D is unclear. From germline, CDR1 is SGHDT and CDR2 YYEEEE. The V end was cut by 0 bases, the J end by 6 bases, with 12 bases between. The CDR3 consists of 14 residues.

This chain links TRBV7-9 with TRBJ2-7; D possibly matches TRBD1 or TRBD2 (5 bases each). Germline-derived CDR1 and CDR2 are SEHNR and FQNEAQ (reference sequence). This CDR3 is built from 12 residues. Trimming removed 5 bases at V and 7 bases at J, with 12 bases between. CDR3 DNA: TGTGCCAGCAGCCTCGGTTGGGGGGAGCAGTACTTC. The encoded protein is CASSLGWGEQYF.

V is TRBV19 and J is TRBJ2-1, with 9 bases that match TRBD1. The germline V gene encodes CDR1 LNHDA and CDR2 SQIVND (reference sequence). Unmatched junction bases numbered 7, after V lost 3 bases and J lost 4 bases. The CDR3 spans 16 residues. The CDR3 DNA is TGTGCCAGTAGTATGGGGGGGACAGGGCGATACAATGAGCAGTTCTTC. Amino acids: CASSMGGTGRYNEQFF. Full variable domain (rest looked up from reference TRBV19 and TRBJ2-1): DGGITQSPKYLFRKEGQNVTLSCEQNLNHDAMYWYRQDPGQGLRLIYYSQIVNDFQKGDIAEGYSVSREKKESFPLTVTSAQKNPTAFYLCASSMGGTGRYNEQFFGPGTRLTVL.

This chain connects TRBV10-1 to TRBJ1-1; 12 bases fit TRBD1. In germline, CDR1 is WNHNN, CDR2 SYGVQD (reference sequence). The CDR3 spans 15 residues. Losses at the gene ends were 7 bases for V and 3 bases for J; bases not matched to a gene: 6. The CDR3 DNA reads as TGCGCCAGCACCCCGGGACAGGGGGCCGACACTGAAGCTTTCTTT. It translates to CASTPGQGADTEAFF.

This chain links TRBV18 with TRBJ2-7; D tentatively reads TRBD1 or TRBD2 (6 bases each). The germline V gene encodes CDR1 KGHSH and CDR2 LQKENI. Trimming pared 1 base from V and 3 bases from J, leaving 10 bases between. The length of the CDR3 is 14 residues. CDR3 DNA sequence: TGTGCCAGCTCACCACGGGGGGCCCTCTACGAGCAGTACTTC. The encoded protein is CASSPRGALYEQYF.